This paragraph covers one T cell receptor beta chain sequence. This receptor's antigen is unknown. No base quality information exists; no much larger clone differs at one position. Library preparation used the immunoSEQ multiplex PCR assay. The multiplex PCR relied on a mix of 60 forward primers for TCR Vbeta segments and 13 reverse primers for TCR Jbeta segments. The CDR3 region of rearranged TCR beta genes was amplified from genomic DNA with a multiplex PCR assay. Amplified TCR beta libraries were sequenced as 87-base-pair reads on the Illumina HiSeq System. As for how the authors treated the data: In a later analysis, approximately 74 million unique TCR beta chains were counted across the approximately 620 repertoires, and roughly 11 million of these chains were shared by at least two donors. Raw reads were error-corrected and collapsed into unique sequences by a nearest-neighbor algorithm in which closely related sequences were merged to remove PCR and sequencing errors. V, D and J gene segments were assigned by aligning CDR3 sequences to IMGT reference sequences. For a sequence to be retained, a match of at least six nucleotides was required to both a V gene segment and a J gene segment. Rearrangements were classified as productive when the CDR3 lacked stop codons and remained in frame with V and J, and all other rearrangements were classified as non-productive. CDR3 was defined by IMGT convention, running from the second conserved V-encoded cysteine to the conserved J-encoded phenylalanine. Sequences without an unambiguous match to a single V gene segment were excluded from the earlier analysis of about 600 of the donors. In an earlier analysis of about 590 of the donors, a V segment was called functional when productive rearrangements were above 56.7%, and segregating when the standard deviation between donors exceeded 5%. To diagnose cytomegalovirus status from the catalog of TCR beta chain sequences, a statistical classification framework was built. In a later analysis, TCR nucleotide sequences were compared against IMGT/GENE-DB human TR gene sequences so that V and J genes could be assigned. The TCRdist pipeline was used in a later analysis to assign CDR3 sequences and most-parsimonious VDJ recombination scenarios. A later analysis defined each TCR beta chain by its CDR3 amino acid sequence plus V-gene family, and excluded reads lacking a unique V-gene family. In a later analysis, fewer than 600 highly shared, low-generation-probability nucleotide sequences were removed to address suspected cross-contamination and a sequencing artifact. In a later analysis, a clonal expansion index for each public chain was calculated from normalized within-repertoire ranks of inferred template counts. In a later analysis, generation probabilities were computed using a VDJ recombination model fitted to out-of-frame rearrangements, and the results were checked against IGoR. In a later analysis, TCR-TCR, TCR-HLA and TCR-CMV co-occurrence was scored with hypergeometric tests, and a repertoire-size bias correction was applied to TCR pairs. A later analysis estimated false discovery rates by permuting HLA or CMV assignments 20 times. A later analysis grouped co-occurring TCRs with DBSCAN, adding TCRdist sequence similarity when clustering within HLA-allele-positive subsets. Co-occurrence clustering excluded repertoires with fewer than 30,000 or more than 120,000 public chains, plus five with anomalous nucleotide sharing. Drawn from immuneACCESS, this table holds only the in-frame rearrangements with V and J called that TCRdb kept. Clones are partly lost; checked studies trace under half to an unresolved V gene and leave the rest unexplained. That table supplies the V and J calls and clone size; D and trimming were determined from the DNA. This sample is represented by approximately 200,000 clones; about 75% of them were singletons. Clones ranked in the top ten supply roughly 1.9% of the sample.

In total, 500 to 700 healthy bone marrow donors made up the cohort. At the time of sampling, every cohort member was nominally healthy, though immune exposures that went unrecorded were likely present. The donor tested CMV seronegative and was one of the 352 seronegative cohort members. Each donor provided a peripheral blood sample, and peripheral blood mononuclear cells were used for TCR beta sequencing. The Qiagen DNeasy Blood Extraction Kit was used to extract genomic DNA from the blood cell samples. V is pruned by 0 bases and J by 3 bases, leaving 5 bases of the junction without a gene match. Taken from cysteine to phenylalanine, the CDR3 has 17 residues. Only the CDR3 region is kept as DNA, spanning 51 bases read in frame from base 1. The germline V gene provides CDR1 SGHTA and CDR2 FQGNSA. The sample comes from a study of cytomegalovirus exposure and HLA in healthy donors (dated by TCRdb to the late 2010s). For context, the study as a whole: According to an earlier analysis of 587 of the donors, about 179 million T cells yielded approximately 120 million unique TCR beta sequences and roughly 280 Gb of sequence data. An early release that covered about 600 HLA-typed donors contained approximately 300 gigabases of sequencing data and about 93 million unique TCR sequences. Of the roughly 390 genotyped donors, 75% to 85% were placed in the genetic ancestry cluster associated with self-reported Caucasian donors. The study was designed to test whether signatures of past pathogen exposure could be identified by cataloging public T cell receptors. The T cell repertoires of some 700 subjects were profiled by immunosequencing and related to cytomegalovirus serostatus. Along with the approximately 620-subject first cohort, a separate validation cohort of 120 different subjects was used. To predict cytomegalovirus infection status, the study combined high-throughput TCR immunosequencing, statistical association of individual TCRs with disease status, and machine learning. In a later analysis, previously published TCR beta repertoires from 666 donors were re-analyzed and high-resolution HLA genotyping was added so that TCR occurrence patterns could be studied. The later analysis used no new phenotypic data to find candidate immune exposures, relying instead on TCR beta sequences and their occurrence across donors. In an earlier analysis of around 540 of the donors, high-throughput TCR beta sequencing was used to judge whether each TCR beta V gene segment behaved as functional or pseudogenic. Alongside the repertoire data, information on donor age, sex, ethnicity and CMV serostatus was compiled. Genome-wide SNP genotypes for about 55% of the 666 donors were used in a later genetic analysis, which treated that subset as a discovery cohort. Every discovery cohort repertoire had been produced on one sequencing platform. HLA typing included class I and class II loci at four-digit resolution. The number of typed donors differed by locus: about 620-630 for A, B, C, DRB1 and DQB1; approximately 530 for DQA1; over 600 for DPA1; and approximately 450 for DPB1. Roughly five DR-DQ haplotypes were treated as single units for association and clustering because of strong linkage in the cohort. Across about 380 genotyped donors of the cohort, an average of roughly 250,000 unique TCR beta nucleotide sequences per donor were sequenced, and roughly 20% of those sequences were non-productive.

Here is what the overall study found, with its caveats: An association between a missense DCLRE1C variant and V-gene and J-gene trimming of TCR beta chains was found in a later genetic analysis and replicated in an independent cohort. The authors suggested that the approach could potentially be extended to other disease states and immunological phenotypes. In both the original and validation cohorts, the classifier was reported to diagnose cytomegalovirus status with high specificity and sensitivity. In the study, about 150 TCR beta chains were listed as associated with cytomegalovirus. Immune exposure information for the cohort was limited to CMV serostatus. In an earlier analysis of some 550 of the donors, most TCR beta V segments were observed in productive rearrangements about 87% or about 30% of the time, broadly matching IMGT annotations. The sequencing pipeline was judged likely to have produced a cluster of highly shared sequence variants as a technical artifact. Roughly uniform sequencing depth across donors was assumed in presence/absence analyses, although this assumption may not hold. In a later analysis, over 15,000 TCR beta sequences were associated with specific HLA alleles at a false discovery rate of 0.05. According to a later analysis, TCR association rates differed among HLA loci, with DRB1 alleles showing the most associated TCRs and HLA-C alleles showing the fewest. Correlated functional status among segregating V segments might reflect linkage disequilibrium, but an unknown experimental factor could not be ruled out. Because counts were too low, under 20 rarely observed V segments, including chromosome 9 orphons, were left out of the earlier analysis of approximately 580 of the donors. The 87-base-pair reads could not distinguish some IMGT-functional V segments, including TRBV6-2 and TRBV6-3, so those segments were excluded. In vitro tests confirmed that a few of the cytomegalovirus-associated TCR beta chains recognize cytomegalovirus antigens. Strong co-occurrence of HLA alleles, especially DR and DQ, made assigning TCR associations to individual alleles difficult. Most TCR sequences were seen in very few donors, while some public TCRs were found in many individuals. A later genetic analysis reported fewer N-insertions in productive TCRs among donors in an Asian-associated ancestry cluster than the roughly 700-donor mean. Because HLA typing was missing for some donors at each locus, association tests included only the typed subset. In this cohort, only TCR beta chains were sequenced, and detectable features were limited by the absence of alpha or paired-chain data. According to a later analysis, most CMV-associated TCR beta chains appeared to be HLA-restricted, and the HLA associations seemed to be driven largely by CMV exposure. In a later analysis, several top co-occurrence clusters were reported to appear linked to parvovirus B19, influenza, CMV and Epstein-Barr virus. In a later analysis, HLA-associated TCR beta chains were found to be more clonally expanded and to have lower generation probabilities than equally common non-associated chains. A further reported finding was that TCR beta sequences accurately predicted the HLA-A and HLA-B alleles for most subjects in the first cohort.

The rearranged segments are TRBV7-2 and TRBJ2-2; 9 of the junction bases match TRBD1. Input material: PBMCs. The clonotype originates from a man between 18 and 29 years old in good health and CMV-seronegative. The nucleotide sequence reads as follows: TGTGCCAGCAGCTTAGCACAGGGGACAGGGTACACCGGGGAGCTGTTTTTT. Its coded protein is CASSLAQGTGYTGELFF.